The next 19 T cell receptor beta chains were all read from a single sample in a study of Graves' ophthalmopathy and Graves' hyperthyroidism. The study amplified TCR beta CDR3 regions using RNA transcripts. HTBI primers were employed in first-round RT-PCR, then a second-round multiplex PCR followed. TCRdb reprocessed the multiplex PCR reads with MiXCR, giving one entry per CDR3 protein. The table has approximately 380,000 distinct CDR3 sequences, 20% to 25% seen once. Sequenced material: peripheral blood. The receptors stem from a woman younger than 30 with stable Graves' hyperthyroidism.

This clonotype was recorded at least ten times. V is TRBV27 and J is TRBJ2-5; no definite D call. V was trimmed by 8 bases and J by 4 bases, leaving 14 bases between them. This CDR3 region has 13 residues. The germline V gene encodes CDR1 MNHEY and CDR2 SMNVEV (reference sequence). As DNA, the CDR3 is TGTGCCAGCGGGGAACTCGAGGTAGAGACCCAGTACTTC. Residues: CASGELEVETQYF.

The sample holds many counts of this clonotype. The chain couples TRBV25-1 to TRBJ2-7, with 11 positions matching TRBD1. V was pared by 8 bases and J by 0 bases, with 3 bases of the junction left unmatched. The CDR3 extends over 14 amino acids. Germline-derived CDR1 and CDR2 are MGHDK and SYGVNS. The CDR3 reads CASSGTGGSYEQYF. The CDR3 region has the DNA TGTGCCAGCTCCGGGACAGGGGGCTCCTACGAGCAGTACTTC.

This clonotype was picked up many times. The J gene is TRBJ1-1, the V gene TRBV7-2; no clear D gene. The CDR3 runs to 15 residues. Germline V gene sequence: CDR1 SGHTA, CDR2 FQGNSA. Trimming took 0 bases from V and 2 from J, leaving 10 bases between them. The CDR3, as DNA: TGTGCCAGCAGCTTAGCCGTAGCATCTAACACTGAAGCTTTCTTT. This codes for CASSLAVASNTEAFF.

Many counts were recorded for this clonotype. The rearrangement joins TRBV20-1 to TRBJ2-4, with 11 bases lining up with TRBD2. Germline CDR1 DFQATT, CDR2 SNEGSKA (reference sequence). Trimming at V came to 6 bases and at J to 9 bases, leaving 10 bases not matched to a gene. The CDR3 extends over 14 amino acids. The CDR3 sequence is CSAARGSGRGIQYF. The CDR3 region has the DNA TGCAGTGCGGCGCGTGGTAGCGGGAGGGGCATTCAGTACTTC.

Ten or more counts support this clonotype. The chain carries TRBV10-3 and TRBJ2-7; no clear D. V was clipped by 11 bases and J by 4 bases, with 21 bases between them. Germline loops: CDR1 ENHRY, CDR2 SYGVKD. The CDR3 contains 14 residues. The CDR3 here is CASRVADWAYEQYF. The CDR3 DNA reads TGTGCCTCCCGGGTCGCCGACTGGGCATACGAGCAGTACTTC.

This clonotype was recorded at least ten times. V and J are TRBV18 and TRBJ1-1; no clear D gene. The CDR3 length is 14 residues. Germline values: CDR1 KGHSH, CDR2 LQKENI. V lost 0 bases and J lost 5, with 10 bases in between. The CDR3 region is CASSPPEGRTEAFF. The CDR3 coding sequence is TGTGCCAGCTCACCACCGGAAGGGAGGACTGAAGCTTTCTTT.

The chain joins TRBV2 to TRBJ2-7, with 7 bases matching TRBD1. The germline gives CDR1 SNHLY, CDR2 FYNNEI. With V trimmed by 2 bases and J by 3 bases, 4 bases remained unmatched. This CDR3 has 14 residues. The DNA of the CDR3 is TGTGCCAGCAGTGAAACAGGGGTGGGCTACGAGCAGTACTTC. Its protein product is CASSETGVGYEQYF.

The sample holds many counts of this clonotype. A read error may produce the germline difference seen at one junction end. The rearrangement joins TRBV12-3 or TRBV12-4 to TRBJ2-4, with 14 bases that match TRBD2. There are 17 residues in the CDR3. This CDR3 reads CASSPGLAGVMGDIKYF. The CDR3 DNA follows: TGTGCCAGCAGTCCGGGACTAGCGGGAGTTATGGGGGACATTAAGTACTTC.

The gene calls are TRBV6-1 and TRBJ1-5; maybe TRBD1 (5 bases). CDR3 length: 14 amino acids. CDR1 is MNHNS, CDR2 SASEGT, per germline. The germline V and J ends were trimmed by 7 bases and 0 bases, with 10 bases remaining between them. DNA of the CDR3: TGTGCCAGCATGGGGGGAAATAGCAATCAGCCCCAGCATTTT. As protein: CASMGGNSNQPQHF.

This clonotype was detected many times. This chain uses TRBV28 with TRBJ1-5; D is possibly TRBD1 (5 bases). This CDR3 comprises 17 residues. CDR1 is MDHEN, CDR2 SYDVKM, per germline. Trimming left V 6 bases short and J 0 bases short, with 18 bases between. CDR3 sequence: CASSSIIGTYSNQPQHF. The CDR3 DNA is TGTGCCAGCAGCTCTATCATCGGGACCTATAGCAATCAGCCCCAGCATTTT.

This clonotype showed up many times. The chain is built from TRBV10-2 and TRBJ2-7; D may correspond to TRBD1 or TRBD2 (5 bases each). The CDR3 extends over 15 amino acids. The germline gives CDR1 WSHSY, CDR2 SAAADI. Trimming left V 4 bases short and J 2 bases short, with 15 bases between. The CDR3 nucleotides read TGCGCCAGCAGTGCCCTCCCGGGACCTCCCTACGAGCAGTACTTC. Amino acids: CASSALPGPPYEQYF.

This clonotype was counted at least ten times. The chain recombines TRBV10-3 with TRBJ1-2; D perhaps matches TRBD1 (5 bases). V was shortened by 3 bases and J by 2 bases, with 10 bases between the two germline ends. The CDR3 is made up of 14 amino acids. Germline V gives CDR1 ENHRY, CDR2 SYGVKD. The CDR3 DNA is TGTGCCATCAGTGAAGACAGTCAAAACTATGGCTACACCTTC. Protein: CAISEDSQNYGYTF.

A note on this clonotype: A much bigger clone sits one base away, suggesting this may be a read error. V gene TRBV7-8 combines with J gene TRBJ1-2; the D is unclear. Germline CDR1 SGHVS, CDR2 FQNEAQ. V lost 7 bases and J 6 bases, leaving 9 bases between the germline ends. This CDR3 has 11 residues. The CDR3 DNA reads as TGTGCCAGCATCTCTAGGCATGGCTACACCTTC. This encodes CASISRHGYTF.

This clonotype was seen ten or more times. The chain carries TRBV28 and TRBJ2-5, with TRBD2 matching 11 bases. CDR3 size: 15 residues. Germline V gene sequence: CDR1 MDHEN, CDR2 SYDVKM. J was trimmed by 4 bases and V by 2 bases; bases with no gene match: 3. As DNA, the CDR3 is TGTGCCAGCAGTTTAAGGCTAGCGGGAGGAGAGACCCAGTACTTC. Its protein product is CASSLRLAGGETQYF.

This clonotype showed up many times. This chain uses TRBV20-1 with TRBJ2-7; possible D gene TRBD2, 5 bases. The CDR3 length is 15 residues. CDR1 is DFQATT, CDR2 SNEGSKA, per germline (reference sequence). V was cut by 1 base and J by 2 bases, with 15 bases left in between. The CDR3 nucleotides are TGCAGTGCTAGAGGTCCTAGCTCCGTGGCCTACGAGCAGTACTTC. It encodes CSARGPSSVAYEQYF.

This clonotype was detected ten times or more. The chain employs TRBV24-1 and TRBJ2-1; TRBD1 is a possible D gene (5 bases). This CDR3 spans 14 amino acids. Trimming removed 5 bases at V and 3 bases at J, with 10 bases between. The germline gives CDR1 KGHDR, CDR2 SFDVKD. CDR3 protein: CATSARADYNEQFF. For the CDR3, the DNA is TGTGCCACCAGTGCCAGGGCAGACTACAATGAGCAGTTCTTC.

This clonotype came up many times. The CDR3 loop is CASSFVSLNTEAFF. The CDR3 coding sequence is TGTGCCAGCAGTTTCGTTTCCTTGAACACTGAAGCTTTCTTT. The chain joins TRBV6-5 to TRBJ1-1; D gene uncertain. V was trimmed by 4 bases and J by 0 bases, leaving 9 bases between them. Germline V gene data show CDR1 as MNHEY and CDR2 as SVGAGI. This CDR3 has 14 amino acids.

This clonotype was seen a single time. The V gene is TRBV12-3 or TRBV12-4, the J gene TRBJ2-2; the D is unclear. The V end lost 0 bases, the J end lost 7 bases, and 3 bases lay between the germline ends. The CDR3 sequence is 12 residues long. CDR3 residues: CASSLAVGELFF. CDR3 coding DNA: TGTGCCAGCAGTTTAGCTGTCGGGGAGCTGTTTTTT.

This clonotype was picked up a small number of times. CDR3 sequence: CASSLATGGYDQPQHF. The CDR3 DNA reads as TGTGCCAGCAGTTTAGCTACAGGGGGCTACGATCAGCCCCAGCATTTT. V is TRBV12-3 or TRBV12-4 and J is TRBJ1-5; TRBD1 matches at 9 bases. V lost 0 bases to trimming and J lost 5 bases; unmatched junction nucleotides: 5. The CDR3 has 16 residues.